The 8 T cell receptor beta chains reported below all come from one sample, sequenced in a study of blood T cell repertoires in COVID-19. Assay: immunoSEQ multiplex PCR; the TCRdb copy retains only in-frame clones and omits some. The profile shows 150,000 to 200,000 clones, roughly 77% of them singletons. Sequencing was performed on peripheral blood. The source of these receptors is a woman aged 40 to 55 with COVID-19, enrolled during active disease.

The V gene is TRBV2, the J gene TRBJ2-3; 7 bases line up with TRBD1. This CDR3 is 13 amino acids long. Germline V gene sequence: CDR1 SNHLY, CDR2 FYNNEI. V lost 8 bases to trimming and J lost 3 bases; unmatched junction nucleotides: 5. Here the CDR3 reads CASGQAGTDTQYF. The CDR3 DNA sequence: TGTGCCAGCGGACAGGCAGGGACAGATACGCAGTATTTT.

V gene TRBV5-8 combines with J gene TRBJ1-5; the match to TRBD1 covers 9 bases. This CDR3 region has 19 residues. The junction had 12 bases not matched to a gene; V was cut back by 2 bases and J by 0 bases. Germline V gene data show CDR1 as SGHTS and CDR2 as YDEGEE. The CDR3 loop reads CASSLTRDRAAYSNQPQHF. The CDR3 DNA is TGTGCCAGCAGCTTAACCCGGGACAGGGCAGCTTATAGCAATCAGCCCCAGCATTTT.

This sequence joins TRBV19 and TRBJ1-3, with D unclear. This CDR3 has 15 residues. Germline assignment: CDR1 LNHDA and CDR2 SQIVND (reference sequence). Trimming took 3 bases from V and 0 from J, leaving 9 bases between them. The CDR3 here is CASSIELSSGNTIYF. The CDR3 bases are TGTGCCAGTAGTATTGAGCTGAGCTCTGGAAACACCATATATTTT.

The rearrangement links TRBV7-8 to TRBJ1-1; weak D call: TRBD1 (5 bases). V lost 2 bases, J lost 1 base, and 11 bases lay in between. The length of the CDR3 is 15 residues. Germline V CDR1 and CDR2: SGHVS, FQNEAQ. For the CDR3, the DNA is TGTGCCAGCAGCTTACTGACAGCCGGGAACACTGAAGCTTTCTTT. Encoded protein: CASSLLTAGNTEAFF.

The rearrangement joins TRBV10-2 to TRBJ2-2; a possible D gene is TRBD2 (6 bases). The ends were cut back, 2 bases at V and 4 bases at J, with 11 bases in the middle. CDR3 length: 15 amino acids. Germline V gene sequence: CDR1 WSHSY, CDR2 SAAADI. CDR3 sequence: CASSETRESTGELFF. The DNA for the CDR3 is TGCGCCAGCAGTGAGACCCGGGAGAGCACCGGGGAGCTGTTTTTT.

The rearrangement joins TRBV19 to TRBJ2-2; TRBD1 might be the D (5 bases). This CDR3 has 15 amino acids. CDR1 is LNHDA and CDR2 is SQIVND in the germline V gene (reference sequence). Trimming removed 5 bases at V and 0 bases at J, with 10 bases between. CDR3 loop: CASSRRASNTGELFF. The CDR3 nucleotides read TGTGCCAGTAGTCGCAGGGCTTCGAACACCGGGGAGCTGTTTTTT.

The chain links TRBV4-3 to TRBJ1-1; possibly TRBD1 for D (6 bases). CDR3 length: 16 amino acids. Per the germline V gene, CDR1 is LGHNA and CDR2 is YSLEER. Trimming took off 2 bases at V and 1 base at J, with 14 bases between the two ends. The CDR3 DNA reads TGCGCCAGCAGCCAATACCCGACAGGCGAGAACACTGAAGCTTTCTTT. Amino acids: CASSQYPTGENTEAFF.

The J gene is TRBJ2-1, the V gene TRBV7-2; weak D call: TRBD2 (6 bases). CDR1 is SGHTA, CDR2 FQGNSA, per germline. This CDR3 spans 15 amino acids. V shed 4 bases and J shed 2 bases, with 12 bases lying between them. CDR3 loop: CASSSGGATYNEQFF. CDR3 nucleotide sequence: TGTGCCAGCAGCTCAGGAGGGGCCACCTACAATGAGCAGTTCTTC.